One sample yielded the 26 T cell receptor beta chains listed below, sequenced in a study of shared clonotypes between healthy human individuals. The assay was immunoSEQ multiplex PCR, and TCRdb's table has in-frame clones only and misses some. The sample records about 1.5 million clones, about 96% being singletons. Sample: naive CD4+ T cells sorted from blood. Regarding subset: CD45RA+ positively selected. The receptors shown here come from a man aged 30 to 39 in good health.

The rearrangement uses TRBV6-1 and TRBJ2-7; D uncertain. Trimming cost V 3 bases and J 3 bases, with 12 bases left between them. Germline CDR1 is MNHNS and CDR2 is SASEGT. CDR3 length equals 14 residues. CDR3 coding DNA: TGTGCCAGCAGTGAGGTGGGGTCGGGCTACGAGCAGTACTTC. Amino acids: CASSEVGSGYEQYF.

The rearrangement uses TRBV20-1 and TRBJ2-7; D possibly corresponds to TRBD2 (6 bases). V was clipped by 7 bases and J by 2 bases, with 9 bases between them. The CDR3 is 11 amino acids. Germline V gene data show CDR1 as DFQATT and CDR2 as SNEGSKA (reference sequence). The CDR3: CSVSGAYEQYF. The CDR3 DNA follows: TGCAGTGTTAGCGGAGCCTACGAGCAGTACTTC.

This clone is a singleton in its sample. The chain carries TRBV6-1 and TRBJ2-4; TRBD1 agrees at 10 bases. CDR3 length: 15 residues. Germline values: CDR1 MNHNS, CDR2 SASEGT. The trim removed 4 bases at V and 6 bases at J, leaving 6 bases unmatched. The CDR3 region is CASSGPTGGLNIQYF. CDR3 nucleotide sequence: TGTGCCAGCAGTGGCCCGACAGGGGGCCTAAACATTCAGTACTTC.

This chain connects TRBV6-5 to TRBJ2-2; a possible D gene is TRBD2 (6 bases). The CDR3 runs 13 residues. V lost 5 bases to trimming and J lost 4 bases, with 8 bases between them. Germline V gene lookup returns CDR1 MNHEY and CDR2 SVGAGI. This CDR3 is CASSVGSTGELFF. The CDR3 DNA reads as TGTGCCAGCAGTGTCGGGAGCACCGGGGAGCTGTTTTTT.

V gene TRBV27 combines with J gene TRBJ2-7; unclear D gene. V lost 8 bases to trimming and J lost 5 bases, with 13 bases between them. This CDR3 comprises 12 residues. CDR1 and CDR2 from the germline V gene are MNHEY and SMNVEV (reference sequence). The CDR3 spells CASYDLRDEQYF. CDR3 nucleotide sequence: TGTGCCAGCTATGACCTTCGGGACGAGCAGTACTTC.

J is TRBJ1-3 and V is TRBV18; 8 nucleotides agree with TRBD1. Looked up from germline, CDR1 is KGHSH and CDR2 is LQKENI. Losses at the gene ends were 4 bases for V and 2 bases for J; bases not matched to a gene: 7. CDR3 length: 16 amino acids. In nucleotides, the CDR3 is TGTGCCAGCTCACTTGGACAGGGCTCGACTGGAAACACCATATATTTT. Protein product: CASSLGQGSTGNTIYF.

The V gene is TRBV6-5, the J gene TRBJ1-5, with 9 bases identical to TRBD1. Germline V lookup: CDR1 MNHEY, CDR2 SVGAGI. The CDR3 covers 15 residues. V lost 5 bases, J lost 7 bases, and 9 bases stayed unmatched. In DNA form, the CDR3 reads TGTGCCAGCAGTCACGGACAGGGGCTAGGGCAGCCCCAGCATTTT. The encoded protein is CASSHGQGLGQPQHF.

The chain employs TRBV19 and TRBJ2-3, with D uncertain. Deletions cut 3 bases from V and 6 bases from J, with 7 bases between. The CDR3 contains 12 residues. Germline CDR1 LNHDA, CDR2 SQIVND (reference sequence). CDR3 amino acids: CASSIGGDTQYF. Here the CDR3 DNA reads TGTGCCAGTAGTATTGGTGGGGATACGCAGTATTTT.

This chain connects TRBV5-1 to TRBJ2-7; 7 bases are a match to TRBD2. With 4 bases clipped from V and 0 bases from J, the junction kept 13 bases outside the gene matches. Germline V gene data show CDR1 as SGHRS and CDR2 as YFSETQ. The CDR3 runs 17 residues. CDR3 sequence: CASSLGPSGVSSYEQYF. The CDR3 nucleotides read TGCGCCAGCAGCCTAGGCCCTAGCGGTGTGAGCTCCTACGAGCAGTACTTC.

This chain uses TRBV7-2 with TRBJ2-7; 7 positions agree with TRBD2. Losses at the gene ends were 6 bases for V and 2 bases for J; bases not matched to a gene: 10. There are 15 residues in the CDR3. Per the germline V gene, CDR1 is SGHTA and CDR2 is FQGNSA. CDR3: CASSPERLATYEQYF. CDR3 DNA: TGTGCCAGCAGTCCCGAACGACTAGCCACCTACGAGCAGTACTTC.

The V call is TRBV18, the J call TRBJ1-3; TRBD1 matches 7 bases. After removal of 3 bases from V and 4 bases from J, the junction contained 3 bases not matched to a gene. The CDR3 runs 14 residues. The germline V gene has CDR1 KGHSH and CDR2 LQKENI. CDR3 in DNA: TGTGCCAGCTCACCCGGGACAGAAGGAAACACCATATATTTT. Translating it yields CASSPGTEGNTIYF.

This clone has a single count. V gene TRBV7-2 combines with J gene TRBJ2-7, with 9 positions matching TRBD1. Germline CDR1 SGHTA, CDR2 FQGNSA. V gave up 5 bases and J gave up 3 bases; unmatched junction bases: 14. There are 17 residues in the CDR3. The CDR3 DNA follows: TGTGCCAGCAGCATCGGGTACCGGAGGACAGGGGACTACGAGCAGTACTTC. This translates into CASSIGYRRTGDYEQYF.

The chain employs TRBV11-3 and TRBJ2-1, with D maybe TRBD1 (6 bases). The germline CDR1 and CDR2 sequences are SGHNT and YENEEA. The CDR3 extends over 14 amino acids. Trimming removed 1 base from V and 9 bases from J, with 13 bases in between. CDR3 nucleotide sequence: TGTGCCAGCAGCTTAGGCCACGGGACACTTGAGCAGTTCTTC. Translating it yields CASSLGHGTLEQFF.

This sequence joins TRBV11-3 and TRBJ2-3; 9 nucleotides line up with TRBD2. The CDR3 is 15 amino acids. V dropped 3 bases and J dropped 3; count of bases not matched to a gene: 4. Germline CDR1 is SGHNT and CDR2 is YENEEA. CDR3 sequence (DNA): TGTGCCAGCAGCTTTGGTAGCGGGGGAACAGATACGCAGTATTTT. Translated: CASSFGSGGTDTQYF.

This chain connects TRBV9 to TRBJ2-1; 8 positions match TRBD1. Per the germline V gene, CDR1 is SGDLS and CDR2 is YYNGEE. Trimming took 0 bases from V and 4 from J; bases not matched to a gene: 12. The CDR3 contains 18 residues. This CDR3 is CASSVGPVSRQGYNEQFF. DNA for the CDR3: TGTGCCAGCAGCGTAGGGCCCGTTTCGAGACAGGGGTACAATGAGCAGTTCTTC.

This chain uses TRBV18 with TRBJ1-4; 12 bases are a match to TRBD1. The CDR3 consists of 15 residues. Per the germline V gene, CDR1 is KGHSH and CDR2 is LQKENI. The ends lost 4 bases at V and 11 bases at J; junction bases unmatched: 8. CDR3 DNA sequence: TGTGCCAGCTCACTACAACCGGGACAGGGGGCCAAACTGTTTTTT. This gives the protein CASSLQPGQGAKLFF.

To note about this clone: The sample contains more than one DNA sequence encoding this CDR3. DNA for the CDR3: TGTGCCAGCAGTTTACTGGGCGACCAGCCCCAGCATTTT. This translates into CASSLLGDQPQHF. The rearrangement joins TRBV28 to TRBJ1-5; D gene uncertain. Germline-derived CDR1 and CDR2 are MDHEN and SYDVKM. The CDR3 is made up of 13 amino acids. V was cut by 2 bases and J by 7 bases, with 9 bases left in between.

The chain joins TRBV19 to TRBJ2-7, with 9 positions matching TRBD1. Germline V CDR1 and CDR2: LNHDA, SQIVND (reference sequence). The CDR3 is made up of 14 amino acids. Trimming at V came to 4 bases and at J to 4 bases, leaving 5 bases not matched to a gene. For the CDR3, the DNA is TGTGCCAGTAGTACCGGGACAGGGTGGTACGAGCAGTACTTC. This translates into CASSTGTGWYEQYF.

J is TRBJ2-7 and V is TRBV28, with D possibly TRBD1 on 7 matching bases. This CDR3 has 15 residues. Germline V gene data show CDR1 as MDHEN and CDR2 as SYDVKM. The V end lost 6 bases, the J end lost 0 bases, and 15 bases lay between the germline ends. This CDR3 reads CASRGGTVSSYEQYF. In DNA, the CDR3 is TGTGCCAGCAGAGGGGGGACAGTATCCTCCTACGAGCAGTACTTC.

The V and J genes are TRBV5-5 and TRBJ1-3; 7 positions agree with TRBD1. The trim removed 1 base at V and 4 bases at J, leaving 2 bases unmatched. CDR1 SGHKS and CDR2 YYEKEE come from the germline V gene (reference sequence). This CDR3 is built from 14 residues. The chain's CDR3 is CASSLTGAGNTIYF. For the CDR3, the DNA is TGTGCCAGCAGCTTGACAGGGGCGGGAAACACCATATATTTT.

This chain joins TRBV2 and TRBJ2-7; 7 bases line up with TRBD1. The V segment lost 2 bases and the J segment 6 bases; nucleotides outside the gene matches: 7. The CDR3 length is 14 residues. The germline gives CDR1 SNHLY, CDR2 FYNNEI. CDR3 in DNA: TGTGCCAGCAGTGAACAGGGCAGGGGGAGCGAGCAGTACTTC. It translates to CASSEQGRGSEQYF.

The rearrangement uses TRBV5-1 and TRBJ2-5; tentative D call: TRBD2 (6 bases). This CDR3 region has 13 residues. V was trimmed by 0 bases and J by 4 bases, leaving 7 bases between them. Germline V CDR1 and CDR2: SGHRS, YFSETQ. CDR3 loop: CASSLGLVETQYF. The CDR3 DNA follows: TGCGCCAGCAGCTTGGGACTAGTAGAGACCCAGTACTTC.

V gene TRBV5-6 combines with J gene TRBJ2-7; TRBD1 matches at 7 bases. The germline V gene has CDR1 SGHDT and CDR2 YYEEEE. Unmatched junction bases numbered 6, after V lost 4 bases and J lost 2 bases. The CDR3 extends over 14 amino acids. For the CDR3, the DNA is TGTGCCAGCAGCAGACGGGACAGACCCTACGAGCAGTACTTC. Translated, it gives CASSRRDRPYEQYF.

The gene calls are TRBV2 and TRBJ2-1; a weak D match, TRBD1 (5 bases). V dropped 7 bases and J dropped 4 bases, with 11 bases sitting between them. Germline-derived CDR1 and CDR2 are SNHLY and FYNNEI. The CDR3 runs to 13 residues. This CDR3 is CASNGQIYNEQFF. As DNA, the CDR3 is TGTGCCAGCAATGGACAAATTTACAATGAGCAGTTCTTC.

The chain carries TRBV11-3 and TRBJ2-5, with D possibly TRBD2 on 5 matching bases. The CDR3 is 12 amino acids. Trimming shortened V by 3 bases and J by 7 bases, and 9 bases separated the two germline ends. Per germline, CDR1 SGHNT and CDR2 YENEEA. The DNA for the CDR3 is TGTGCCAGCAGCTTCTATGCGGGGACCCAGTACTTC. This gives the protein CASSFYAGTQYF.

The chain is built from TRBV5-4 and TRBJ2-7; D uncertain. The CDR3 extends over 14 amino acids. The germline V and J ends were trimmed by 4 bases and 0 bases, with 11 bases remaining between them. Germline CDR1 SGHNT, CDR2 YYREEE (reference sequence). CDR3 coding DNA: TGTGCCAGCAGCGCCGCCAACGCCTCCTACGAGCAGTACTTC. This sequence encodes CASSAANASYEQYF.